One and the same sample provided the 17 T cell receptor beta chains below, sequenced in a study of T cell changes during pregnancy in multiple sclerosis. The assay was immunoSEQ multiplex PCR, and TCRdb's table has in-frame clones only and misses some. The top ten hold about 2.5% of the sample, which has around 95,000 clones, 90% to 95% seen once. Sample: peripheral blood, taken after pregnancy. The receptors come from a female donor in good health, enrolled as a control in a pregnancy study.

This chain connects TRBV5-1 to TRBJ2-7; D is possibly TRBD2 (6 bases). The CDR3 runs to 14 residues. V was clipped by 1 base and J by 6 bases, with 14 bases between them. Per germline, CDR1 SGHRS and CDR2 YFSETQ. DNA of the CDR3: TGCGCCAGCAGCTTGCGGGAGAGGCGGATCGAGCAGTACTTC. Translating it yields CASSLRERRIEQYF.

V and J are TRBV19 and TRBJ2-1, with TRBD1 matching over 8 bases. CDR3 size: 14 residues. Germline V gene data show CDR1 as LNHDA and CDR2 as SQIVND (reference sequence). Trimming at V came to 5 bases and at J to 4 bases, leaving 4 bases not matched to a gene. The CDR3 nucleotides are TGTGCCAGTAGTCCCCGGACAGGGTACAATGAGCAGTTCTTC. Amino acids: CASSPRTGYNEQFF.

This chain links TRBV7-8 with TRBJ1-5; D is uncertain. The CDR3 runs 14 residues. V shed 2 bases and J shed 6 bases, with 11 bases lying between them. Germline CDR1 SGHVS, CDR2 FQNEAQ. The CDR3 protein is CASSLSEVGQPQHF. The CDR3 nucleotides are TGTGCCAGCAGCTTAAGCGAGGTCGGTCAGCCCCAGCATTTT.

The rearrangement uses TRBV18 and TRBJ1-5; TRBD1 agrees at 7 bases. Trimming at V came to 2 bases and at J to 1 base, leaving 11 bases not matched to a gene. Germline lookup yields CDR1 KGHSH and CDR2 LQKENI. This CDR3 has 18 amino acids. The CDR3 sequence is CASSPTPWTGESNQPQHF. DNA for the CDR3: TGTGCCAGCTCACCAACGCCATGGACAGGAGAAAGCAATCAGCCCCAGCATTTT. Supplemented by reference TRBV18 and TRBJ1-5, the full variable domain reads NAGVMQNPRHLVRRRGQEARLRCSPMKGHSHVYWYRQLPEEGLKFMVYLQKENIIDESGMPKERFSAEFPKEGPSILRIQQVVRGDSAAYFCASSPTPWTGESNQPQHFGDGTRLSIL.

V gene TRBV5-1 combines with J gene TRBJ1-2, with a weak D call TRBD1 (6 bases). Germline V gene data show CDR1 as SGHRS and CDR2 as YFSETQ. The CDR3 covers 15 residues. CDR3 amino acids: CASSRGPWMDYGYTF. The CDR3 coding sequence is TGCGCTAGCTCCAGGGGCCCCTGGATGGACTATGGCTACACCTTC.

This sequence joins TRBV5-1 and TRBJ1-1; D might be TRBD1 (6 bases). V was cut by 6 bases and J by 2 bases, with 11 bases left in between. CDR1 is SGHRS and CDR2 is YFSETQ in the germline V gene. The CDR3 has 13 amino acids. In DNA form, the CDR3 reads TGCGCCAGCAACCAACAGGGAAACACTGAAGCTTTCTTT. This gives the protein CASNQQGNTEAFF.

V usage is TRBV5-6 and J usage is TRBJ1-1, with no clear D. The CDR3 consists of 13 residues. In germline, CDR1 is SGHDT, CDR2 YYEEEE. Trimming cost V 2 bases and J 7 bases, with 12 bases left between them. The DNA for the CDR3 is TGTGCCAGCAGCTTCGGCGGCGCGGGTGAAGCTTTCTTT. Translation: CASSFGGAGEAFF.

The rearrangement joins TRBV5-4 to TRBJ1-2, with a weak D call TRBD1 (6 bases). V lost 3 bases, J lost 8 bases, and 20 bases lay in between. Germline CDR1 and CDR2: SGHNT and YYREEE (reference sequence). There are 15 residues in the CDR3. CDR3 sequence: CASSSPTGRLWGYTF. CDR3 in DNA: TGTGCCAGCAGCTCTCCGACAGGAAGACTATGGGGCTACACCTTC.

The chain uses TRBV28 and TRBJ2-5, with D uncertain. Trimming pared 2 bases from V and 2 bases from J, leaving 9 bases between. Germline-derived CDR1 and CDR2 are MDHEN and SYDVKM. The CDR3 contains 14 residues. The CDR3 sequence: CASSLGQEQETQYF. CDR3 DNA sequence: TGTGCCAGCAGTTTAGGGCAGGAACAAGAGACCCAGTACTTC.

This clone was seen once. The chain recombines TRBV4-1 with TRBJ1-2, with 7 bases identical to TRBD1. This CDR3 is 15 amino acids long. Germline assignment: CDR1 MGHRA and CDR2 YSYEKL. Trimming took 3 bases from V and 0 from J; bases not matched to a gene: 4. Written as DNA, the CDR3 is TGCGCCAGCAGCCAGGCAGGGGGTCCTAACTATGGCTACACCTTC. Its protein product is CASSQAGGPNYGYTF.

This clone was detected once. The V gene is TRBV18, the J gene TRBJ2-1, with TRBD2 identical over 7 bases. V lost 3 bases to trimming and J lost 8 bases; unmatched junction nucleotides: 7. CDR3 length: 14 residues. Germline V gene data show CDR1 as KGHSH and CDR2 as LQKENI. The CDR3 region is CASSPGGTEHEQFF. DNA of the CDR3: TGTGCCAGCTCACCGGGGGGGACGGAGCATGAGCAGTTCTTC.

The chain employs TRBV5-6 and TRBJ2-7; maybe TRBD1 (6 bases). Trimming stripped 4 bases from V and 3 bases from J, with 8 bases between. From germline, CDR1 is SGHDT and CDR2 YYEEEE. This CDR3 spans 12 amino acids. As DNA, the CDR3 is TGTGCCAGCAGCACGGACAGCTACGAGCAGTACTTC. Protein product: CASSTDSYEQYF.

This chain connects TRBV27 to TRBJ2-7; D may be TRBD2 (7 bases). The length of the CDR3 is 16 residues. CDR1 MNHEY and CDR2 SMNVEV come from the germline V gene (reference sequence). Trimming removed 6 bases from V and 7 bases from J, with 25 bases in between. The CDR3 coding sequence is TGTGCCAGCAGCCCCTCGGGGCAGGGGTTTAGCGGGGAGCAGTACTTC. This sequence encodes CASSPSGQGFSGEQYF.

The chain combines TRBV15 with TRBJ1-2; D gene ambiguous. The V gene lost 0 bases and the J gene lost 8 bases, with 7 bases spanning the gap. CDR3 length equals 12 residues. Germline V lookup: CDR1 LNHNV, CDR2 YYDKDF (reference sequence). The CDR3 protein is CATSRDSGGYTF. The CDR3 region has the DNA TGTGCCACCAGCAGAGATTCGGGGGGCTACACCTTC.

V usage is TRBV14 and J usage is TRBJ1-5, with a weak D call TRBD1 (5 bases). Germline loops: CDR1 SGHDN, CDR2 FVKESK. V gave up 4 bases and J gave up 5 bases, with 9 bases separating them. CDR3 length: 13 residues. CDR3: CASSLDRDQPQHF. CDR3 DNA sequence: TGTGCCAGCAGCCTCGACAGAGATCAGCCCCAGCATTTT.

The chain is built from TRBV27 and TRBJ2-1; 12 bases are a match to TRBD2. This CDR3 comprises 16 residues. J lost 12 bases, V lost 1 base, and 10 bases had no gene match. Looked up from germline, CDR1 is MNHEY and CDR2 is SMNVEV (reference sequence). CDR3 bases: TGTGCCAGCAGTTTATTGTCTAGCGGGAGGGCTGGAGGGCAGTTCTTC. Its protein is CASSLLSSGRAGGQFF.

DNA for the CDR3: TGTGCCAGCAGTGTTGGAGGGGTGGGAGAGACCCAGTACTTC. As protein: CASSVGGVGETQYF. The chain is built from TRBV25-1 and TRBJ2-5, with D perhaps TRBD2 (6 bases). Looked up from germline, CDR1 is MGHDK and CDR2 is SYGVNS. The CDR3 spans 14 residues. V was trimmed by 4 bases and J by 4 bases, leaving 13 bases between them.